A selection of T cell receptor beta chains follows, all from one sample in a study of radiotherapy plus CTLA-4 blockade in lung cancer. TCRdb keeps only in-frame clones here, not all; method: immunoSEQ multiplex PCR. Here the sample spans fewer than 100,000 clones, 78% being singletons. This specimen consisted of peripheral blood, obtained from a patient treated with radiotherapy plus ipilimumab. The source of these receptors is a human donor with non-small cell lung cancer whose response to radiotherapy plus ipilimumab could not be evaluated. Some clones in this sample may be carry-over from other donors' samples. Both conserved end residues are part of each CDR3. A D gene is named only where the DNA matches it firmly. Rows give clone size only sometimes, using once, few, many, or a class for an expanded clone.

V,J,D,size,CDR3,DNA
TRBV10-1,TRBJ1-5,TRBD1,-,CASSRYWDRVSNQPQHF,TGCGCCAGCAGTCGCTACTGGGACAGGGTGAGCAATCAGCCCCAGCATTTT
TRBV29-1,TRBJ2-3,-,few,CSESVGGTDTQYF,TGCAGCGAATCGGTCGGAGGGACAGATACGCAGTATTTT
TRBV5-1,TRBJ2-7,-,-,CASSFTSFYEQYF,TGCGCCAGCAGCTTCACTAGCTTCTACGAGCAGTACTTC
TRBV5-1,TRBJ1-2,TRBD1,-,CASSTRQGGDYGYTF,TGCGCCAGCAGCACCCGACAGGGGGGGGACTATGGCTACACCTTC
TRBV4-2,TRBJ1-6,TRBD1,-,CASSQVTGQGSPLHF,TGTGCCAGCAGCCAGGTAACGGGACAGGGGTCTCCCCTCCACTTT
TRBV30,TRBJ1-6,TRBD1,-,CAWVAGTGDSPLHF,TGTGCCTGGGTAGCCGGGACAGGGGATTCACCCCTCCACTTT
TRBV5-4,TRBJ1-4,-,-,CASSFRTASNEKLFF,TGTGCCAGCAGCTTCAGGACAGCCTCTAATGAAAAACTGTTTTTT
TRBV5-1,TRBJ2-5,-,-,CASSLSPSETQYF,TGCGCCAGCAGCTTGAGCCCTTCTGAGACCCAGTACTTC
TRBV30,TRBJ2-1,TRBD1,-,CAWRGTGGLRSYNEQFF,TGTGCCTGGAGGGGGACAGGGGGCCTCCGCTCCTACAATGAGCAGTTCTTC
TRBV4-2,TRBJ2-7,TRBD2,-,CASSQEKGLAGATYEQYF,TGTGCCAGCAGCCAAGAAAAGGGACTAGCGGGGGCGACCTACGAGCAGTACTTC
TRBV28,TRBJ1-2,-,-,CASTFSQLYGYTF,TGTGCCAGCACTTTTAGCCAGCTTTATGGCTACACCTTC
TRBV28,TRBJ2-7,TRBD2,-,CASSFPGGAYEQYF,TGTGCCAGCAGTTTCCCGGGGGGGGCTTACGAGCAGTACTTC
TRBV18,TRBJ2-1,TRBD1,-,CASSPSRGNNEQFF,TGTGCCAGCTCACCGTCCAGGGGGAACAATGAGCAGTTCTTC
TRBV6-5,TRBJ1-1,-,-,CASSKRNTEAFF,TGTGCCAGCAGCAAGAGGAACACTGAAGCTTTCTTT
TRBV7-2,TRBJ1-6,TRBD1,-,CASSLWGQNSPLHF,TGTGCCAGCAGCTTATGGGGACAGAATTCACCCCTCCACTTT
TRBV5-1,TRBJ1-3,TRBD1,-,CASSLDRGGNGNTIYF,TGCGCCAGCAGCTTGGACAGGGGAGGAAATGGAAACACCATATATTTT
TRBV6-1,TRBJ1-5,-,-,CASSENPRSFNQPQHF,TGTGCCAGCAGTGAAAACCCCCGTAGTTTCAATCAGCCCCAGCATTTT
TRBV4-2,TRBJ2-3,TRBD2,-,CASSQDPRLAGGRTDTQYF,TGTGCCAGCAGCCAAGATCCCCGACTAGCGGGGGGCAGGACAGATACGCAGTATTTT
TRBV19,TRBJ1-6,TRBD1,few,CASNPWGTGSVSPLHF,TGTGCCAGTAACCCGTGGGGGACAGGGAGTGTCTCACCCCTCCACTTT
TRBV5-1,TRBJ1-2,TRBD1,few,CASSLTDPGQGGYTF,TGCGCCAGCAGCTTGACGGACCCGGGACAGGGTGGCTACACCTTC
TRBV29-1,TRBJ1-1,-,-,CSSVGGTEAFF,TGCAGCTCCGTCGGGGGCACTGAAGCTTTCTTT
TRBV4-2,TRBJ2-5,TRBD2,-,CASSLGREGETQYF,TGTGCCAGCAGCCTGGGCAGGGAGGGCGAGACCCAGTACTTC
TRBV29-1,TRBJ2-1,TRBD1,-,CSVLSTGGHEQFF,TGCAGCGTTCTATCGACAGGGGGCCATGAGCAGTTCTTC
TRBV10-3,TRBJ1-2,-,-,CAISEGPLYGYTF,TGTGCCATCAGTGAGGGTCCACTATATGGCTACACCTTC
TRBV9,TRBJ2-2,-,-,CASSVRDIGELFF,TGTGCCAGCAGCGTAAGGGACATCGGGGAGCTGTTTTTT
TRBV18,TRBJ1-2,-,-,CASSPLGGLNYGYTF,TGTGCCAGCTCACCCCTTGGGGGCCTCAACTATGGCTACACCTTC
TRBV5-1,TRBJ1-1,TRBD1,-,CASSLLGGTGGSTEAFF,TGCGCCAGCAGCTTGCTGGGCGGAACAGGGGGGAGCACTGAAGCTTTCTTT
TRBV5-6,TRBJ2-7,TRBD1,-,CASSLGPGQGLPYEQYF,TGTGCCAGCAGCTTGGGACCCGGACAGGGGCTTCCCTACGAGCAGTACTTC
TRBV2,TRBJ2-7,TRBD1,-,CASSFLRGTGSGEQYF,TGTGCCAGCAGCTTTCTACGGGGGACAGGGAGCGGCGAGCAGTACTTC
TRBV10-3,TRBJ1-1,TRBD1,few,CAISEPGTGWVAFF,TGTGCCATCAGTGAGCCCGGGACAGGGTGGGTTGCTTTCTTT
TRBV28,TRBJ1-2,TRBD1,few,CASIFGTGPNYGYTF,TGTGCCAGCATATTCGGGACAGGGCCTAACTATGGCTACACCTTC
TRBV7-8,TRBJ2-5,TRBD2,-,CASSPRTLAGGETQYF,TGTGCCAGCAGCCCGCGGACACTAGCGGGGGGGGAGACCCAGTACTTC
TRBV5-4,TRBJ2-5,TRBD2,-,CASSSGLAGGETQYF,TGTGCCAGCAGCTCCGGACTAGCGGGGGGAGAGACCCAGTACTTC
TRBV27,TRBJ2-1,-,-,CASSQSGFKSSNEQFF,TGTGCCAGCAGCCAGAGCGGGTTCAAATCTTCCAATGAGCAGTTCTTC
TRBV30,TRBJ2-1,-,-,CAWSIFTGSRYNEQFF,TGTGCCTGGAGCATATTTACAGGGTCCCGGTATAATGAGCAGTTCTTC
TRBV19,TRBJ2-3,TRBD2,-,CASRNTGDYGLYF,TGTGCCAGCCGTAACACCGGGGACTACGGTTTGTATTTT
TRBV5-1,TRBJ2-5,TRBD1,-,CASQGGPGAGLDQYF,TGCGCCAGCCAAGGGGGCCCAGGGGCAGGGTTGGACCAGTACTTC
TRBV19,TRBJ1-4,TRBD1,-,CASSRPGQGLKQVDKNEKLFF,TGTGCCAGTAGCAGACCGGGACAGGGCCTAAAACAAGTTGACAAAAATGAAAAACTGTTTTTT
TRBV6-5,TRBJ2-5,-,-,CASSPTGSPETQYF,TGTGCCAGCAGTCCGACAGGTTCCCCCGAGACCCAGTACTTC
TRBV5-3,TRBJ1-6,-,few,CARSLKRFDSPLHF,TGTGCCAGAAGCTTGAAACGGTTCGATTCACCCCTCCACTTT
TRBV20-1,TRBJ2-5,TRBD2,-,CSARAGLGQYF,TGCAGTGCTAGAGCGGGACTAGGGCAGTACTTC
TRBV29-1,TRBJ1-1,-,-,CSVFRIMNTEAFF,TGCAGCGTCTTCAGGATCATGAACACTGAAGCTTTCTTT
TRBV29-1,TRBJ1-4,TRBD1,-,CSVEIGGQANEKLFF,TGCAGCGTTGAAATCGGAGGACAGGCTAATGAAAAACTGTTTTTT
TRBV28,TRBJ1-1,-,few,CASSPLLLGGAFF,TGTGCCAGCAGCCCCCTTTTATTGGGGGGAGCTTTCTTT
TRBV25-1,TRBJ1-4,-,-,CASSESRTGNFNEKLFF,TGTGCCAGCAGTGAAAGCCGTACAGGGAACTTTAATGAAAAACTGTTTTTT
TRBV2,TRBJ2-3,-,-,CASSLQGMIADTQYF,TGTGCCAGCAGTTTGCAGGGGATGATCGCAGATACGCAGTATTTT
TRBV28,TRBJ2-7,TRBD1,-,CASSSGTGDYEQYF,TGTGCCAGCAGCTCCGGGACAGGGGACTACGAGCAGTACTTC
TRBV7-9,TRBJ2-2,TRBD1,-,CASSLLFRDRGTGELFF,TGTGCCAGCAGCTTACTGTTCCGGGACAGGGGAACCGGGGAGCTGTTTTTT
TRBV5-1,TRBJ1-4,TRBD1,-,CASSLAGTGEEKLFF,TGCGCCAGCAGCTTGGCCGGGACAGGGGAGGAAAAACTGTTTTTT
TRBV28,TRBJ1-2,-,once,CASSSGVPRSYTF,TGTGCCAGCAGTTCCGGCGTTCCCAGGAGCTACACCTTC
TRBV5-1,TRBJ1-5,-,once,CASSLNGGLGQPQHF,TGCGCCAGCAGCTTGAACGGGGGGCTTGGACAGCCCCAGCATTTT
TRBV11-2,TRBJ2-5,-,-,CASSLSVGEQETQYF,TGTGCCAGCAGCTTATCTGTCGGGGAACAAGAGACCCAGTACTTC
TRBV28,TRBJ2-7,-,-,CASSFQGISYEQYF,TGTGCCAGCAGTTTTCAGGGTATTTCCTACGAGCAGTACTTC
TRBV18,TRBJ2-7,TRBD1,-,CASSGGTGAYEQYF,TGTGCCAGCTCAGGGGGGACAGGGGCCTACGAGCAGTACTTC
TRBV2,TRBJ1-6,TRBD1,-,CATRGQGNSPLHF,TGTGCCACCCGCGGACAGGGGAATTCACCCCTCCACTTT